This is a list of T cell receptor beta chains from one sample in a study of blood T cell repertoires in COVID-19. Assay: immunoSEQ multiplex PCR; the TCRdb copy retains only in-frame clones and omits some. Seen here are hundreds of thousands of clones, 70% to 90% observed once, and the top ten hold roughly 1.6%. Sequenced: PBMCs or T cells enriched from blood (not recorded which). These receptors came from a woman aged 50 to 60 who had recovered from COVID-19. The CDR3 runs from the conserved cysteine through the conserved F or W. D genes are given only for firm matches. Size is stated for part of the rows, as once, few or many counts, or as a class when the clone is expanded.

NA | TRBJ2-3 | 15 | TRBD1 | TRBV11-2 | TGTGCCAGCAGCTTAGAGGACAGGTCCACAGATACGCAGTATTTT | CASSLEDRSTDTQYF
NA | TRBJ1-3 | 13 | NA | TRBV7-3 | TGTGCCAGCAGCTTAGGACAGGGAAACACCATATATTTT | CASSLGQGNTIYF
NA | TRBJ2-4 | 13 | NA | TRBV19 | TGTGCCAGTAGTATTCAGGGCCAAAACATTCAGTACTTC | CASSIQGQNIQYF
once | TRBJ1-1 | 13 | NA | TRBV23-1 | TGCGCCAGCAGTCAATCGGGGGGATGGGAAGCTTTCTTT | CASSQSGGWEAFF
NA | TRBJ1-4 | 17 | NA | TRBV4-1 | TGCGCCAGCAGCCAAGAGCCCTTCAGGGGTCGGAGTGAAAAACTGTTTTTT | CASSQEPFRGRSEKLFF
NA | TRBJ2-5 | 14 | TRBD1 | TRBV18 | TGTGCCAGCTCACCGGACAGGGGGCCGGAGACCCAGTACTTC | CASSPDRGPETQYF
NA | TRBJ1-1 | 17 | TRBD1 | TRBV28 | TGTGCCAGCAGTTTAAGTGGACAGGTTGGGGTATGGACTGAAGCTTTCTTT | CASSLSGQVGVWTEAFF
NA | TRBJ1-1 | 13 | NA | TRBV19 | TGTGCCAGTGGTACTGAGGCGGGCACTGAAGCTTTCTTT | CASGTEAGTEAFF
NA | TRBJ2-4 | 16 | NA | TRBV29-1 | TGCAGCGTTGAAGACCCCAGGGATGGGGCCAAAAACATTCAGTACTTC | CSVEDPRDGAKNIQYF
NA | TRBJ2-6 | 15 | NA | TRBV6-5 | TGTGCCAGCAGCGTGGGGGCCTCTGGGGCCAACGTCCTGACTTTC | CASSVGASGANVLTF
NA | TRBJ1-6 | 18 | NA | TRBV19 | TGTGCCAGTAGTATAGGAGGGAGTTGGGAGGACTATAATTCACCCCTCCACTTT | CASSIGGSWEDYNSPLHF
NA | TRBJ1-2 | 13 | TRBD1 | TRBV19 | TGTGCCAGTCGGACAGGGGGTAACTATGGCTACACCTTC | CASRTGGNYGYTF
few | TRBJ2-7 | 15 | TRBD1 | TRBV5-1 | TGCGCCAGCAGCTCCAACGGGGACAGCTCCTACGAGCAGTACTTC | CASSSNGDSSYEQYF
NA | TRBJ2-5 | 14 | NA | TRBV2 | TGTGCCAGCAGTGGACAGGTGCTTAGCGAGACCCAGTACTTC | CASSGQVLSETQYF
NA | TRBJ1-5 | 16 | TRBD1 | TRBV7-8 | TGTGCCAGCAGCTTACAAGGGACAGGGAAGAATCAGCCCCAGCATTTT | CASSLQGTGKNQPQHF
once | TRBJ2-7 | 15 | TRBD2 | TRBV27 | TGTGCCAGCAGTTTGCTCAGCGGGAGCTCCTACGAGCAGTACTTC | CASSLLSGSSYEQYF
NA | TRBJ1-3 | 18 | NA | TRBV2 | TGTGCCAGCAGTGCGAGACTCTGGATCAGCAACCTCGGAAACACCATATATTTT | CASSARLWISNLGNTIYF
NA | TRBJ2-5 | 15 | NA | TRBV7-9 | TGTGCCAGCAGCTTAGGAAGGGGTCCGCAGGAGACCCAGTACTTC | CASSLGRGPQETQYF
NA | TRBJ2-1 | 17 | TRBD2 | TRBV28 | TGTGCCAGCAGTCGCTTATGGACTAGCGGGTACTACAATGAGCAGTTCTTC | CASSRLWTSGYYNEQFF
NA | TRBJ2-1 | 13 | TRBD1 | TRBV19 | TGTGCCAGTAATCGATGGGGGACAGGTGAGCAGTTCTTC | CASNRWGTGEQFF
NA | TRBJ1-2 | 12 | NA | TRBV14 | TGTGCCAGCAGTCCGGGACTTTATGGCTACACCTTC | CASSPGLYGYTF
NA | TRBJ2-1 | 15 | TRBD2 | TRBV28 | TGTGCCAGCAGTTTTTCCCAGCGGGGAAACAATGAGCAGTTCTTC | CASSFSQRGNNEQFF
few | TRBJ1-3 | 16 | NA | TRBV5-4 | TGTGCCAGCAGCTTGTCCGGGATTCATTATGTAAACACCATATATTTT | CASSLSGIHYVNTIYF
NA | TRBJ1-2 | 13 | NA | TRBV12-3/TRBV12-4 | TGTGCCAGCACCACCACCGGGGTTGGCGGCTACACCTTC | CASTTTGVGGYTF
NA | TRBJ2-3 | 11 | TRBD2 | TRBV6-4 | TGTGCCAGCTCAGCGGGAAATACGCAGTATTTT | CASSAGNTQYF
once | TRBJ2-1 | 15 | TRBD1 | TRBV3-1/TRBV3-2 | TGTGCCAGCAGGGGGGAGACAGGGACCTACAATGAGCAGTTCTTC | CASRGETGTYNEQFF
once | TRBJ2-7 | 13 | NA | TRBV28 | TGTGCCACGAGAGCGGGCGCCTCCTACGAGCAGTACTTC | CATRAGASYEQYF
once | TRBJ2-2 | 16 | TRBD2 | TRBV9 | TGTGCCAGCAGCGCCTCTAGCGGGCCTCACACCGGGGAGCTGTTTTTT | CASSASSGPHTGELFF
NA | TRBJ2-1 | 19 | TRBD2 | TRBV5-4 | TGTGCCAGCAGCCCGAAAGGGACTAGCGGTACCTCGTTTTACAATGAGCAGTTCTTC | CASSPKGTSGTSFYNEQFF
NA | TRBJ2-7 | 15 | TRBD2 | TRBV27 | TGTGCCAGCAGCTCAATACTAGCGGGGGCCTACGAGCAGTACTTC | CASSSILAGAYEQYF
NA | TRBJ1-2 | 13 | NA | TRBV13 | TGTGCCAGCAGCATGGACAGAATATATGGCTACACCTTC | CASSMDRIYGYTF
NA | TRBJ2-7 | 12 | NA | TRBV27 | TGTGCCAGCAGTCAGGGGTCCCTCGAGCAGTACTTC | CASSQGSLEQYF